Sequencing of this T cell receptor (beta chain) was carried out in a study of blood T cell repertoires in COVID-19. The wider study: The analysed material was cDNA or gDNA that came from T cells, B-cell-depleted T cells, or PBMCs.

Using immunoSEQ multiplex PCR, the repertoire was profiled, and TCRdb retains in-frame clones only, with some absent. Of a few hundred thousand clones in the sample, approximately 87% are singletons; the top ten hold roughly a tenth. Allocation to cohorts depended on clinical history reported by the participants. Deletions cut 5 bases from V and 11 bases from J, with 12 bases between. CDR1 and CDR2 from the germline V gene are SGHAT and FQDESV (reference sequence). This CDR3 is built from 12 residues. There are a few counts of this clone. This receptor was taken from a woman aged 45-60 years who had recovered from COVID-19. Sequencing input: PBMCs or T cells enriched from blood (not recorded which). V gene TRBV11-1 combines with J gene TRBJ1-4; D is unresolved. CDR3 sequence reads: CASSPQPRKLFF. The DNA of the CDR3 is TGTGCCAGCAGCCCCCAACCGAGGAAACTGTTTTTT.